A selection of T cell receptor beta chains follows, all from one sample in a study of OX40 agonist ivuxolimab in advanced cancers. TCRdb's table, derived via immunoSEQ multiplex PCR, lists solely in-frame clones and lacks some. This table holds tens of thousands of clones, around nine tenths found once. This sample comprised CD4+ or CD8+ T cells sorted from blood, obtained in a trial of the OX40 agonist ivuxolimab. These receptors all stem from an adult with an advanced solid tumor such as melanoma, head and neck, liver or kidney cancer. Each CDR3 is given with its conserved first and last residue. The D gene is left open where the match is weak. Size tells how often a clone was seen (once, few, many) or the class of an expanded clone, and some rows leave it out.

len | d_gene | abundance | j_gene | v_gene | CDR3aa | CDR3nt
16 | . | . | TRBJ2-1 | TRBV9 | CASSVSSGYSYNEQFF | TGTGCCAGCAGCGTAAGTAGCGGATACTCCTACAATGAGCAGTTCTTC
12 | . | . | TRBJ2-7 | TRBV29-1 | CSVEPGRYEQYF | TGCAGCGTTGAGCCAGGAAGGTACGAGCAGTACTTC
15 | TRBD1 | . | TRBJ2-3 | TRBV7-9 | CASSPGDRERDTQYF | TGTGCCAGCAGCCCTGGGGACAGGGAAAGAGATACGCAGTATTTT
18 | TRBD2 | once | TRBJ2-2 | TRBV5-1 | CASSQVRLAGADTGELFF | TGCGCCAGCAGCCAGGTAAGACTAGCGGGAGCGGACACCGGGGAGCTGTTTTTT
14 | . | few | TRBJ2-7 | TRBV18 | CASSPAWALDEQYF | TGTGCCAGCTCACCCGCTTGGGCCTTGGACGAGCAGTACTTC
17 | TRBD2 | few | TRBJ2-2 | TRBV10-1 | CASSEPGTSGNTGELFF | TGCGCCAGCAGTGAGCCCGGGACTAGCGGGAACACCGGGGAGCTGTTTTTT
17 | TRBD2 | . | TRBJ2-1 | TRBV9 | CASSVDPLAGGLNEQFF | TGTGCCAGCAGCGTAGACCCCCTAGCGGGGGGGCTGAATGAGCAGTTCTTC
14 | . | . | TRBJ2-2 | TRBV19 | CASSPGSGTGELFF | TGTGCCAGTAGCCCAGGGAGTGGGACCGGGGAGCTGTTTTTT
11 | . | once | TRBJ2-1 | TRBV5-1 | CASSLGVEQFF | TGCGCCAGCAGCTTAGGGGTTGAGCAGTTCTTC
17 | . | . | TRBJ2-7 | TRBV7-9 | CASSLARSPVITGEQYF | TGTGCCAGCAGCTTAGCGCGATCCCCTGTGATAACGGGCGAGCAGTACTTC
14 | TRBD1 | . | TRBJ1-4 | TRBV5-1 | CASSPRGQDEELFF | TGCGCCAGCAGCCCGCGAGGACAGGATGAAGAACTGTTTTTT
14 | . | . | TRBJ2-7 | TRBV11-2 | CASSLFGTNYEQYF | TGTGCCAGCAGCTTATTTGGGACGAACTACGAGCAGTACTTC
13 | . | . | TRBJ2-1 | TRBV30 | CALTPTSYNEQFF | TGTGCCTTGACTCCTACCTCCTACAATGAGCAGTTCTTC
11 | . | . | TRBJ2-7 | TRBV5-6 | CASSRSYEQYF | TGTGCCAGCAGCCGTTCCTACGAGCAGTACTTC
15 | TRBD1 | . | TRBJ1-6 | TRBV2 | CASSLDRVLNSPLHF | TGTGCCAGCAGTCTGGACAGGGTATTAAATTCACCCCTCCACTTT
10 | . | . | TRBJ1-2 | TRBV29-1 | CSVPLDGYTF | TGCAGCGTTCCTCTGGACGGCTACACCTTC
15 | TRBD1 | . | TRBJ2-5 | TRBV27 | CASSRDRVGRETQYF | TGTGCCAGCAGCCGAGACAGGGTCGGACGAGAGACCCAGTACTTC
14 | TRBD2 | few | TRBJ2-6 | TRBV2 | CATRRGAGANVLTF | TGTGCCACCAGGCGGGGGGCTGGGGCCAACGTCCTGACTTTC
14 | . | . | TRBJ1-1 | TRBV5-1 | CASSTWDPNTEAFF | TGCGCCAGCAGCACCTGGGACCCAAACACTGAAGCTTTCTTT
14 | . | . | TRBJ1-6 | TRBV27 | CASRPTGDNSPLHF | TGTGCCAGCAGACCAACCGGGGATAATTCACCCCTCCACTTT
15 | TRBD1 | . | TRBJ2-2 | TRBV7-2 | CASRRDRYLPGELFF | TGTGCCAGCCGCCGGGACAGGTACCTCCCCGGGGAGCTGTTTTTT
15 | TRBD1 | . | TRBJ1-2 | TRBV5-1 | CASSTTGGYDYGYTF | TGCGCCAGCAGCACCACAGGGGGGTATGACTATGGCTACACCTTC
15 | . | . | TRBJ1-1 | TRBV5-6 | CASSFRGRVWTEAFF | TGTGCCAGCAGCTTCAGGGGCCGCGTTTGGACTGAAGCTTTCTTT
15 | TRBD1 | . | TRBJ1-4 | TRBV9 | CASSGAGGRSEKLFF | TGTGCCAGCAGCGGGGCAGGGGGACGGAGTGAAAAACTGTTTTTT
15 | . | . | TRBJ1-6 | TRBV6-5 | CASRRPDTAYSPLHF | TGTGCCAGCAGAAGACCGGACACGGCCTATTCACCCCTCCACTTT
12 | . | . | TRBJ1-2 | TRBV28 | CASSGTFYGYTF | TGTGCCAGCAGTGGGACGTTCTATGGCTACACCTTC
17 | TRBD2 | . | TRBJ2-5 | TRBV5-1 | CASSSRDSGGAGETQYF | TGCGCCAGCAGCTCCCGGGATAGCGGGGGGGCTGGTGAGACCCAGTACTTC
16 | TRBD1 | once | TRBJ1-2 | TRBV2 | CASSLRTGQALGGYTF | TGTGCCAGCAGCCTACGAACTGGACAGGCATTGGGTGGCTACACCTTC
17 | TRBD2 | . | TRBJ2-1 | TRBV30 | CAWSPGSERGADNEQFF | TGTGCCTGGAGTCCCGGTAGTGAGCGGGGAGCAGACAATGAGCAGTTCTTC
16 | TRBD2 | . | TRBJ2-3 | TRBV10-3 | CAISESLAGSADTQYF | TGTGCCATCAGTGAGTCGCTAGCGGGGTCCGCAGATACGCAGTATTTT
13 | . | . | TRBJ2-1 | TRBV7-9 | CASSPRIYNEQFF | TGTGCCAGCAGCCCAAGAATTTACAATGAGCAGTTCTTC
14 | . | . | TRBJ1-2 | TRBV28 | CASSLTIGGYGYTF | TGTGCCAGCAGCCTTACAATCGGGGGCTATGGCTACACCTTC
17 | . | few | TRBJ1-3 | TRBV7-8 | CASRDLGGRVSGNTIYF | TGTGCCAGCAGAGACCTCGGGGGACGAGTCTCTGGAAACACCATATATTTT
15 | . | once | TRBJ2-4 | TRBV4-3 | CASSQGSGQLNIQYF | TGCGCCAGCAGCCAAGGATCGGGACAACTAAACATTCAGTACTTC
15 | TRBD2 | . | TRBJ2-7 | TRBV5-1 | CASSPGLVVSYEQYF | TGCGCCAGCAGCCCCGGACTAGTGGTATCCTACGAGCAGTACTTC
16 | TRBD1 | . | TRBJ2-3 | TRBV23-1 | CASTSPPGQSTDTQYF | TGCGCCAGCACTTCACCCCCGGGACAGAGCACAGATACGCAGTATTTT
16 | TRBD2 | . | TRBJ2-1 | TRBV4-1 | CASSKVLAGIYNEQFF | TGCGCCAGCAGCAAGGTACTAGCGGGGATCTACAATGAGCAGTTCTTC
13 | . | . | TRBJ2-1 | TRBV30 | CAWSDPLAKEQFF | TGTGCCTGGAGTGACCCCCTAGCGAAGGAACAGTTCTTC
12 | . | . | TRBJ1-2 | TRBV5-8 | CASSLGFYGYTF | TGTGCCAGCAGCTTGGGATTCTATGGCTACACCTTC
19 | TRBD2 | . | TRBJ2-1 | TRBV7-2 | CASRYKDRAGLAGYNEQFF | TGTGCCAGCAGGTACAAAGACCGAGCGGGACTAGCGGGTTACAATGAGCAGTTCTTC
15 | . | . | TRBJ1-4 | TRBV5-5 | CASSPTGLRNEKLFF | TGTGCCAGCAGCCCTACAGGGCTACGGAATGAAAAACTGTTTTTT
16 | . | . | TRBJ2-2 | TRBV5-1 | CASSLDPGANTGELFF | TGCGCCAGCAGCTTGGACCCAGGGGCGAACACCGGGGAGCTGTTTTTT
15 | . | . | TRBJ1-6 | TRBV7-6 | CASSLARTANSPLHF | TGTGCCAGCAGCTTAGCTCGGACAGCTAATTCACCCCTCCACTTT
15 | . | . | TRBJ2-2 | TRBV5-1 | CASSLGGMGTGELFF | TGCGCCAGCAGCTTGGGAGGGATGGGCACCGGGGAGCTGTTTTTT
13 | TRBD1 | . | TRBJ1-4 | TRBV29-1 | CSVGGQGGEKLFF | TGCAGCGTCGGGGGACAGGGGGGTGAAAAACTGTTTTTT
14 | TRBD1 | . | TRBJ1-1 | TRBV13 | CASSFSGGTAEAFF | TGTGCCAGCAGCTTTTCGGGCGGGACAGCCGAAGCTTTCTTT
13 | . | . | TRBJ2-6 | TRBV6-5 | CASSRSGANVLTF | TGTGCCAGCAGCCGCTCTGGGGCCAACGTCCTGACTTTC
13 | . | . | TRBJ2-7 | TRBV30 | CAWSRGLATEQYF | TGTGCCTGGAGTAGGGGACTTGCCACCGAGCAGTACTTC
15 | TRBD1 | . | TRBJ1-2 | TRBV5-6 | CASSLEGTELYGYTF | TGTGCCAGCAGCTTGGAAGGGACAGAGCTCTATGGCTACACCTTC
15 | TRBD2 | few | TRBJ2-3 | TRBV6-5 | CASSYRAGGTDTQYF | TGTGCCAGCAGTTACCGCGCGGGAGGAACAGATACGCAGTATTTT
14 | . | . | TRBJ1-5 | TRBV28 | CASSPAVSNQPQHF | TGTGCCAGCAGTCCCGCTGTTAGCAATCAGCCCCAGCATTTT
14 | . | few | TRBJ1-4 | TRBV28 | CASSGGTGNEKLFF | TGTGCCAGCAGCGGAGGGACTGGAAATGAAAAACTGTTTTTT
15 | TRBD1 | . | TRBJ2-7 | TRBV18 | CASSPIDRAGYEQYF | TGTGCCAGCTCACCAATTGACAGGGCGGGCTACGAGCAGTACTTC